The 25 T cell receptor beta chains below come from one sample, sequenced in a study. TCRdb itself ran the 5' RACE reads through MiXCR, one entry per CDR3 protein. The sample has about 42,000 distinct CDR3 sequences; approximately 22% are singletons. Tregs were sorted as CD4+CD25+CD127-/low cells. Sequencing was performed on Tregs sorted from blood. These receptors were obtained from a female donor with breast cancer.

Regarding this clonotype: A much larger clone lies a single base off, so this may be a read error. The V gene is TRBV20-1, the J gene TRBJ1-1; D call uncertain. CDR1 and CDR2 from the germline V gene are DFQATT and SNEGSKA (reference sequence). The CDR3 is 14 residues long. The CDR3 is CSASEGGENTAAFF. Here the CDR3 DNA reads TGCAGTGCTAGTGAGGGCGGAGAGAACACTGCAGCTTTCTTT.

In this sample, this clonotype turned up many times. The rearrangement joins TRBV27 to TRBJ1-5, with D hard to call. Germline assignment: CDR1 MNHEY and CDR2 SMNVEV (reference sequence). V was trimmed by 5 bases and J by 0 bases, leaving 23 bases between them. This CDR3 is built from 19 residues. The CDR3 spells CASSKRTPEASYSNQPQHF. The CDR3 bases are TGTGCCAGCAGTAAGCGAACCCCCGAAGCGAGCTATAGCAATCAGCCCCAGCATTTT.

The chain employs TRBV25-1 and TRBJ2-1, with 9 bases that match TRBD2. This CDR3 contains 14 residues. The germline V gene has CDR1 MGHDK and CDR2 SYGVNS. The V and J ends lost 4 bases and 8 bases, in that order; junction bases with no gene match: 6. CDR3 sequence: CASSAAGGYDEQFF. In DNA form, the CDR3 reads TGTGCCAGCAGTGCGGCGGGAGGGTACGATGAGCAGTTCTTC.

Of note for this clonotype: A much larger clone differs from this one at a single base, so this may be a read error. The rearrangement uses TRBV10-3 and TRBJ2-7; 10 bases line up with TRBD1. This CDR3 is built from 12 residues. The J segment lost 5 bases and the V segment lost 10 bases, leaving 5 bases of the junction unmatched. CDR1 is ENHRY and CDR2 is SYGVKD in the germline V gene. CDR3 region: CANRDRGNEQYF. The CDR3 nucleotides read TGTGCCAACCGGGACAGGGGAAACGAGCAGTACTTC.

This clonotype was seen more than once but under ten times. The J gene is TRBJ2-7, the V gene TRBV20-1; possible D gene TRBD2, 6 bases. The V gene's germline CDR1 is DFQATT and CDR2 SNEGSKA (reference sequence). The CDR3 length is 14 residues. Trimming removed 5 bases at V and 0 bases at J, with 14 bases between. CDR3: CSAGGTGSSYEQYF. As DNA, the CDR3 is TGCAGTGCTGGCGGGACCGGGTCCTCCTACGAGCAGTACTTC.

With respect to this clonotype: This may come from a read error, since a much larger clone is one base off. The chain carries TRBV5-1 and TRBJ2-5, with D tentatively TRBD1 (6 bases). V lost 6 bases and J lost 3, with 24 bases in between. The germline V gene encodes CDR1 SGHRS and CDR2 YFSETQ. The CDR3 sequence is 17 residues long. DNA for the CDR3: TGCGCCAGCACCCAACCCCCCCCCGGGACACCTAAAGAGACCCAGTACTTC. This sequence encodes CASTQPPPGTPKETQYF.

Ten or more counts support this clonotype. V is TRBV6-5 and J is TRBJ2-7; D unclear. CDR1 and CDR2 from the germline V gene are MNHEY and SVGAGI. The CDR3 consists of 14 residues. V was pared by 0 bases and J by 6 bases, with 12 bases between. This chain's CDR3 is CASSYSMGRSEQYF. As DNA, the CDR3 is TGTGCCAGCAGTTACTCGATGGGCAGGTCCGAGCAGTACTTC.

This clonotype was detected a few times. The chain joins TRBV29-1 to TRBJ2-1; TRBD2 might be the D (5 bases). The CDR3 contains 11 residues. Per the germline V gene, CDR1 is SQVTM and CDR2 is ANQGSEA. The V end lost 4 bases, the J end lost 16 bases, and 17 bases lay between the germline ends. The CDR3 reads CSVVPQSSSFF. In nucleotides, the CDR3 is TGCAGCGTTGTCCCACAGTCCTCTAGCTTCTTC.

This clonotype has more than one count but fewer than ten. This chain uses TRBV6-5 with TRBJ2-5; 7 bases are a match to TRBD1. Germline-derived CDR1 and CDR2 are MNHEY and SVGAGI. V was pared by 7 bases and J by 4 bases, with 6 bases of the junction left unmatched. This CDR3 has 13 residues. The CDR3 here is CASNENRGETQYF. The CDR3 DNA sequence: TGTGCCAGCAACGAGAACAGGGGAGAGACCCAGTACTTC.

As concerns this clonotype: Possible read error: a much larger clone is one base away. V is TRBV7-9 and J is TRBJ2-3; the match to TRBD2 covers 12 bases. This CDR3 contains 20 residues. Per the germline V gene, CDR1 is SEHNR and CDR2 is FQNEAQ (reference sequence). The ends lost 4 bases at V and 1 base at J; junction bases unmatched: 15. The CDR3: CASSSKGASGGAPGTDTQYF. CDR3 sequence (DNA): TGTGCCAGCAGCTCTAAGGGAGCTAGCGGGGGGGCCCCTGGCACAGATACGCAGTATTTT.

A word on this clonotype: This clone may be a read error of a much larger clone one base away. This chain joins TRBV7-2 and TRBJ2-3; D remains ambiguous. Germline lookup yields CDR1 SGHTA and CDR2 FQGNSA. This CDR3 has 11 residues. CDR3 protein: CASTTTDTLYF. The CDR3 nucleotides read TGTGCCAGCACCACCACAGATACGCTGTATTTT.

This clonotype was seen at least ten times. V and J are TRBV13 and TRBJ2-7; 9 nucleotides agree with TRBD2. The germline gives CDR1 PRHDT, CDR2 FYEKMQ (reference sequence). CDR3 length: 16 amino acids. Trimming removed 4 bases from V and 0 bases from J; junction bases left unmatched: 7. The CDR3 spells CASSYLAGALSYEQYF. The CDR3 DNA follows: TGTGCCAGCAGCTACTTAGCGGGAGCGCTCTCCTACGAGCAGTACTTC.

This clonotype was seen ten or more times. This chain uses TRBV4-2 with TRBJ2-6; TRBD1 matches at 10 bases. Per the germline V gene, CDR1 is LGHNA and CDR2 is YNFKEQ. V lost 3 bases and J lost 0; bases outside the gene matches: 11. There are 20 residues in the CDR3. The CDR3 here is CASSHGLGQGSPSGANVLTF. The CDR3 nucleotides are TGTGCCAGCAGCCACGGCTTGGGACAGGGGTCTCCCTCTGGGGCCAACGTCCTGACTTTC.

This clonotype was found once. Since a much larger clone is just one base distant, this may be a read error. The CDR3 sequence is CDSSWGLGRYEQYF. DNA of the CDR3: TGTGACAGCAGTTGGGGGTTAGGTCGCTACGAGCAGTACTTC. The chain uses TRBV27 and TRBJ2-7, with D perhaps given as TRBD1 or TRBD2 (5 bases each). Germline V gene sequence: CDR1 MNHEY, CDR2 SMNVEV (reference sequence). The CDR3 is 14 residues long.

V is TRBV9 and J is TRBJ2-4, with D perhaps TRBD1 or TRBD2 (6 bases each). CDR1 and CDR2 (germline): SGDLS, YYNGEE. The CDR3 totals 16 residues. V dropped 4 bases and J dropped 0 bases, with 14 bases sitting between them. The CDR3 DNA reads as TGTGCCAGCAGCCCGCGGGACACTATAGCCAAAAACATTCAGTACTTC. Protein sequence: CASSPRDTIAKNIQYF.

This clonotype was observed a few times. The chain couples TRBV7-8 to TRBJ1-1, with 7 bases lining up with TRBD1. Germline V CDR1 and CDR2: SGHVS, FQNEAQ. The CDR3 length is 12 residues. The V gene end was trimmed by 5 bases and the J gene end by 5 bases; junction bases not matched to a gene: 2. The CDR3 loop is CASSHRGTEAFF. The CDR3 bases are TGTGCCAGCAGCCACAGGGGAACTGAAGCTTTCTTT.

A note on this clonotype: A much larger clone differs from this one at a single base, so this may be a read error. The rearrangement joins TRBV7-2 to TRBJ2-1, with 8 bases lining up with TRBD1. Germline V gene sequence: CDR1 SGHTA, CDR2 FQGNSA. This CDR3 comprises 15 residues. The CDR3 sequence is CAGSFRQGFRHEQFF. The CDR3 bases are TGTGCCGGCAGCTTTCGACAGGGGTTCCGGCATGAGCAGTTCTTC. Full variable domain (missing parts from reference TRBV7-2 and TRBJ2-1): GAGVSQSPSNKVTEKGKDVELRCDPISGHTALYWYRQSLGQGLEFLIYFQGNSAPDKSGLPSDRFSAERTGGSVSTLTIQRTQQEDSAVYLCAGSFRQGFRHEQFFGPGTRLTVL.

Regarding this clonotype: The junction departs from germline at one end; a sequencing error may be responsible. J is TRBJ1-2 and V is TRBV4-1; tentative D call: TRBD1 (6 bases). Germline V gene sequence: CDR1 MGHRA, CDR2 YSYEKL. The CDR3 has 15 amino acids. The CDR3 region has the DNA TGCGGCAGCAGCCAACCTGACACAGGGAACTATGGCTACACCTTC. Protein: CGSSQPDTGNYGYTF.

The gene calls are TRBV6-6 and TRBJ2-5, with 8 bases matching TRBD2. V shed 6 bases and J 10 bases; nucleotides not matched to a gene: 13. Germline-derived CDR1 and CDR2 are MNHNY and SVGAGI (reference sequence). CDR3 length equals 14 residues. CDR3 DNA sequence: TGTGCCAGCAGCCATCCCGGGACTAGGGGAGACCAGTACTTC. Its translation is CASSHPGTRGDQYF.

Ten or more counts support this clonotype. The chain links TRBV3-1 to TRBJ1-2; the D is unclear. This CDR3 is 15 amino acids long. Trimming removed 1 base from V and 1 base from J, with 10 bases in between. Germline CDR1 reads LGHDT; CDR2 reads YNNKEL (reference sequence). The CDR3 spells CASSQGGIGNYGYTF. The CDR3 nucleotides read TGTGCCAGCAGCCAAGGAGGGATCGGTAACTATGGCTACACCTTC.

This clonotype was seen many times. A junction end diverges from the germline sequence, so it may reflect a read error. J is TRBJ2-7 and V is TRBV4-1, with 10 bases fitting TRBD2. Germline assignment: CDR1 MGHRA and CDR2 YSYEKL. The length of the CDR3 is 15 residues. The CDR3 spells CASSPRTSGSYEQYF. The CDR3 nucleotides are TGTGCCAGCAGTCCCCGGACTAGCGGCTCCTACGAGCAGTACTTC.

The table lists this clonotype with many counts. The chain uses TRBV13 and TRBJ2-1; 10 positions agree with TRBD2. Germline loops: CDR1 PRHDT, CDR2 FYEKMQ (reference sequence). J gave up 9 bases and V 5 bases, and 7 bases lay outside the gene matches. CDR3 length equals 14 residues. The CDR3 DNA reads as TGTGCCAGCAGCAACCGAGGGACTAGCGCTGAGCAGTTCTTC. Protein product: CASSNRGTSAEQFF.

J is TRBJ1-1 and V is TRBV12-3 or TRBV12-4; D gene unclear. The CDR3 loop spans 13 amino acids. Trimming took 1 base from V and 4 from J, leaving 7 bases between them. CDR3 sequence: CASSLVVSTEAFF. The CDR3 DNA reads TGTGCCAGCAGTTTAGTAGTCAGCACTGAAGCTTTCTTT.

This clonotype occurred a few times. A much larger clone lies a single base off, so this may be a read error. V and J are TRBV7-6 and TRBJ1-5, with D possibly TRBD1 on 6 matching bases. Per germline, CDR1 SGHVS and CDR2 FNYEAQ. The length of the CDR3 is 15 residues. The CDR3: CAGSLDSDSNQPQHF. The DNA of the CDR3 is TGTGCCGGCAGCTTGGACAGCGATAGCAATCAGCCCCAGCATTTT. The full variable domain, its missing parts supplied by reference TRBV7-6 and TRBJ1-5, is GAGVSQSPRYKVTKRGQDVALRCDPISGHVSLYWYRQALGQGPEFLTYFNYEAQQDKSGLPNDRFSAERPEGSISTLTIQRTEQRDSAMYRCAGSLDSDSNQPQHFGDGTRLSIL.

This clonotype was counted a few times. V usage is TRBV5-1 and J usage is TRBJ1-4; 8 bases map to TRBD1. V was clipped by 1 base and J by 5 bases; unmatched bases: 1. The germline CDR1 and CDR2 sequences are SGHRS and YFSETQ. This CDR3 is 14 amino acids long. The DNA of the CDR3 is TGCGCCAGCAGCTTGCGACAGGGGAATGAAAAACTGTTTTTT. Translated: CASSLRQGNEKLFF.